The clone carrying this T cell receptor (beta chain) was observed a handful of times. The antigen remains undetermined. Germline V lookup: CDR1 SGHDN, CDR2 FVKESK. Trimming pared 5 bases from V and 0 bases from J, leaving 14 bases between. CDR3 length: 15 amino acids. The sample originates from a study of T cells in Graves' hyperthyroidism and ophthalmopathy. Researchers amplified the TCR beta CDR3 regions from RNA transcripts. TCR CDR3 regions were first amplified by RT-PCR with HTBI primers. Each CDR3 protein is one row after TCRdb ran MiXCR on the multiplex PCR reads. The table includes 690,000 or so distinct CDR3 sequences, over 15% detected once. General study points: Most clonotypes that expanded in the thyroid above 0.001 also showed up in blood.

It was 8.5 to 10 ml of fresh peripheral blood that supplied the PBMCs. The TCR originated in a woman aged 50 to 60 with Graves' hyperthyroidism that later progressed to Graves' ophthalmopathy. The chain recombines TRBV14 with TRBJ2-7; D is perhaps TRBD1 (6 bases). Source material: blood. CDR3 residues: CASSFRQAISYEQYF. Here the CDR3 DNA reads TGTGCCAGCAGCTTTCGACAGGCAATCTCCTACGAGCAGTACTTC.